The next 14 T cell receptor beta chains were all read from a single sample in a study of cytomegalovirus exposure and HLA in healthy donors (dated by TCRdb to 2017 to 2019). Library generation was performed with the immunoSEQ multiplex PCR assay. The multiplex PCR relied on a mix of 60 forward primers for TCR Vbeta segments and 13 reverse primers for TCR Jbeta segments. TCRdb re-hosts the immuneACCESS table, in-frame sequences only. Its copies lack some clones; in the studies checked, an unresolved V gene accounts for under half of them, and the cause for the rest is not known. In all, the sample holds 150,000 to 200,000 clones, and approximately 85% of those were seen once. Approximately 2.2% of the sample is held by the ten biggest clonotypes. The sequenced material came from PBMCs. These receptors all stem from a woman aged 50 to 65 in good health and CMV-seronegative.

The V and J genes are TRBV6-1 and TRBJ2-1; D might be TRBD2 (6 bases). Trimming removed 6 bases from V and 7 bases from J, with 16 bases in between. This CDR3 has 14 amino acids. Germline V gene sequence: CDR1 MNHNS, CDR2 SASEGT. CDR3 DNA: TGTGCCAGCAGGGACTACACTACAAAGAATGAGCAGTTCTTC. Translated, it gives CASRDYTTKNEQFF.

The rearrangement uses TRBV2 and TRBJ2-7; 7 bases align to TRBD2. Germline V gene lookup returns CDR1 SNHLY and CDR2 FYNNEI. V gave up 6 bases and J gave up 3 bases; unmatched junction bases: 5. This CDR3 region has 13 residues. CDR3 protein: CASSERDIYEQYF. The CDR3 nucleotides read TGTGCCAGCAGCGAGCGGGATATCTACGAGCAGTACTTC.

This chain joins TRBV6-5 and TRBJ2-1; a weak D match, TRBD2 (5 bases). Trimming cost V 2 bases and J 2 bases, with 13 bases left between them. Per germline, CDR1 MNHEY and CDR2 SVGAGI. This CDR3 has 16 amino acids. The CDR3, as DNA: TGTGCCAGCAGTTACGAAGCCGGGAACCCCTACAATGAGCAGTTCTTC. It is translated as CASSYEAGNPYNEQFF.

V and J are TRBV13 and TRBJ2-3; 8 bases fit TRBD2. CDR3 length equals 15 residues. Trimming removed 1 base from V and 3 bases from J; junction bases left unmatched: 3. Germline CDR1 and CDR2: PRHDT and FYEKMQ (reference sequence). The CDR3 nucleotides read TGTGCCAGCAGCTTAGAAGCTAGCGGGACAGATACGCAGTATTTT. Translated: CASSLEASGTDTQYF.

The rearrangement uses TRBV7-8 and TRBJ2-2; tentatively, D is TRBD2 (6 bases). V shed 7 bases and J shed 5 bases, with 14 bases lying between them. Looked up from germline, CDR1 is SGHVS and CDR2 is FQNEAQ. The CDR3 is 14 residues long. This CDR3 is CASTLGTATGELFF. In DNA, the CDR3 is TGTGCCAGCACCCTAGGGACTGCGACCGGGGAGCTGTTTTTT.

V and J are TRBV27 and TRBJ2-3; 11 bases fit TRBD1. The germline V gene encodes CDR1 MNHEY and CDR2 SMNVEV (reference sequence). The CDR3 extends over 16 amino acids. J was trimmed by 7 bases and V by 5 bases; bases with no gene match: 11. The CDR3 protein is CASSETGTGGRNTQYF. The CDR3 coding sequence is TGTGCCAGCAGTGAAACCGGGACAGGGGGGCGAAATACGCAGTATTTT.

V is TRBV28 and J is TRBJ2-5; 8 nucleotides align to TRBD2. TRBJ2-7 explains the end of the DNA better; the J call may be wrong. CDR1 is MDHEN and CDR2 is SYDVKM in the germline V gene. This CDR3 has 18 amino acids. The CDR3 DNA reads as TGTGCCAGCAGTTCCACCACTCCCCTAGCGGGCCAGCTCTACGAGCAGTACTTC. This codes for CASSSTTPLAGQLYEQYF.

The chain employs TRBV5-1 and TRBJ2-5; D not certain. V lost 2 bases and J 1 base, leaving 9 bases between the germline ends. Looked up from germline, CDR1 is SGHRS and CDR2 is YFSETQ. The CDR3 runs to 14 residues. The CDR3, as DNA: TGCGCCAGCAGCTTCAAACAGACCCAAGAGACCCAGTACTTC. Translation: CASSFKQTQETQYF.

J is TRBJ2-7 and V is TRBV4-3; no firm D call. The germline V gene encodes CDR1 LGHNA and CDR2 YSLEER. This CDR3 comprises 14 residues. The V end lost 0 bases, the J end lost 6 bases, and 12 bases lay between the germline ends. The CDR3 nucleotides are TGCGCCAGCAGCCAAGATTCCTCGCCGGGCGAGCAGTACTTC. This codes for CASSQDSSPGEQYF.

The rearrangement uses TRBV28 and TRBJ1-2, with D possibly matching TRBD1 (5 bases). The CDR3 length is 17 residues. The V end was cut by 6 bases, the J end by 0 bases, with 20 bases between. Per the germline V gene, CDR1 is MDHEN and CDR2 is SYDVKM. The CDR3 bases are TGTGCCAGCAGCCCGGCGGGACCTTCCCCGTCTAACTATGGCTACACCTTC. Encoded protein: CASSPAGPSPSNYGYTF.

This sequence joins TRBV5-4 and TRBJ2-2, with 8 nucleotides matching TRBD2. The CDR3 length is 15 residues. CDR1 and CDR2 from the germline V gene are SGHNT and YYREEE (reference sequence). With V trimmed by 4 bases and J by 4 bases, 6 bases remained unmatched. The chain's CDR3 is CASSKLAELTGELFF. DNA of the CDR3: TGTGCCAGCAGCAAACTAGCGGAGCTCACCGGGGAGCTGTTTTTT.

The CDR3 nucleotides read TGTGCCAGCAGTGAAAATTACAGGGGGCCTCACTACGAGCAGTACTTC. It specifies CASSENYRGPHYEQYF. The chain employs TRBV2 and TRBJ2-7, with 9 nucleotides matching TRBD1. Germline values: CDR1 SNHLY, CDR2 FYNNEI. The trim removed 2 bases at V and 3 bases at J, leaving 8 bases unmatched. The CDR3 contains 16 residues.

V and J are TRBV5-1 and TRBJ2-1; 13 bases are shared with TRBD2. CDR1 SGHRS and CDR2 YFSETQ come from the germline V gene. V shed 0 bases, J shed 10 bases, and the junction held 13 bases outside the gene matches. The CDR3 is made up of 18 amino acids. The CDR3 spells CASSLDPGLAGPLGEQFF. CDR3 nucleotides: TGCGCCAGCAGCTTGGACCCGGGACTAGCGGGACCCCTCGGCGAGCAGTTCTTC.

V gene TRBV5-5 combines with J gene TRBJ1-4; 7 bases fit TRBD1. The CDR3 consists of 15 residues. Germline assignment: CDR1 SGHKS and CDR2 YYEKEE (reference sequence). V was pared by 5 bases and J by 6 bases, with 10 bases of the junction left unmatched. The CDR3 DNA sequence: TGTGCCAGCAGAGAAACGACAGGGCAGGATGAAAAACTGTTTTTT. Translated, it gives CASRETTGQDEKLFF.